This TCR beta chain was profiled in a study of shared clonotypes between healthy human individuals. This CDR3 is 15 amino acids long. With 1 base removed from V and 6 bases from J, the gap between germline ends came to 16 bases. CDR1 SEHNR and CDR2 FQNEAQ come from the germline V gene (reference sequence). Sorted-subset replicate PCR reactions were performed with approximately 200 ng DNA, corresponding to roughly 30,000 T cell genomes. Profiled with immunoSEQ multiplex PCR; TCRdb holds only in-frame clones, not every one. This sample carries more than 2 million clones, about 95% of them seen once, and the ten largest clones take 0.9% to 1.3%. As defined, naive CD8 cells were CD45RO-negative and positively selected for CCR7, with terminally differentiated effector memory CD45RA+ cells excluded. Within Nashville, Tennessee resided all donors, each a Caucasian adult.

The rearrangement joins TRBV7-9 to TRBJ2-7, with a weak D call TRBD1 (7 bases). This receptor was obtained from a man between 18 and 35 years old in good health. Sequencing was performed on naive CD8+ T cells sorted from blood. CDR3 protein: CASSLEDRDSFEQYF. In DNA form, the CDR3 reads TGTGCCAGCAGCTTAGAAGACAGGGACTCATTCGAGCAGTACTTC.